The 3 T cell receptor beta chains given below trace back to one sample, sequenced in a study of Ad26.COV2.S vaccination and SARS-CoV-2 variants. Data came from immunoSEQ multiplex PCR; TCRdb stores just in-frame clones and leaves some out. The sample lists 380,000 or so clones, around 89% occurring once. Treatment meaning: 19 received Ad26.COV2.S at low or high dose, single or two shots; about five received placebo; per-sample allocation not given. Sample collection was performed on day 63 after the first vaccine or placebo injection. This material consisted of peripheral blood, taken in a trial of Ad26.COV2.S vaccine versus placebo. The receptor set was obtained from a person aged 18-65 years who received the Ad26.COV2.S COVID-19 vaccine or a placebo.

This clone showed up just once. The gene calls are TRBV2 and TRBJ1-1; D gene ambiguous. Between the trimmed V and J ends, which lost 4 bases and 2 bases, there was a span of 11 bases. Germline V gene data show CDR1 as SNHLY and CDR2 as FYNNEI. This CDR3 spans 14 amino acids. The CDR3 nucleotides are TGTGCCAGCAGTGGCCGGACCTCTAACACTGAAGCTTTCTTT. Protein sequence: CASSGRTSNTEAFF.

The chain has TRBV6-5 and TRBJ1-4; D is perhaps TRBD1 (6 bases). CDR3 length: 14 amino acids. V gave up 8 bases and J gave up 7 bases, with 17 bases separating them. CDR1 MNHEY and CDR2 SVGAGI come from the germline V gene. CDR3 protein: CASARGGTAEKLFF. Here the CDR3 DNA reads TGTGCCAGCGCCCGAGGGGGGACGGCTGAAAAACTGTTTTTT.

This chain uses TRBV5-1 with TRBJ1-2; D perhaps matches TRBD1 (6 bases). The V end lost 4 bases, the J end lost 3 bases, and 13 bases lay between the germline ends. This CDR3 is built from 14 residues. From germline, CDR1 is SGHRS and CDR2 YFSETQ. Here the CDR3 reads CASSPGGGDYGYTF. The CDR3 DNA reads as TGCGCCAGCAGCCCTGGAGGGGGGGACTATGGCTACACCTTC.